This TCR beta chain is from a study of control samples from healthy donors and cancer patients. This CDR3 region has 16 residues. The germline V gene encodes CDR1 MDHEN and CDR2 SYDVKM. V lost 7 bases to trimming and J lost 0 bases, with 18 bases between them. Libraries were prepared by immunoSEQ multiplex PCR; TCRdb keeps only in-frame clonotypes and omits some of them. Here the sample spans over 10,000 clones, more than 85% being singletons. The chain couples TRBV28 to TRBJ1-1; D not resolved. Input material: PBMCs. The sequence was obtained from a man aged 80 or over with lung cancer. The CDR3 DNA reads as TGTGCCAGCACCATCCCTAAAGGAACCATGAACACTGAAGCTTTCTTT. It yields the protein CASTIPKGTMNTEAFF.